The 28 T cell receptor beta chains presented below share a single source sample, sequenced in a study of siplizumab effects on memory and regulatory T cells. TCRdb's table, derived via immunoSEQ multiplex PCR, lists solely in-frame clones and lacks some. In the table there are 100,000 or so clones, roughly nine tenths of which are singletons. The sample comprised CD4+ T cells sorted from blood. These receptors all come from a human donor in good health.

This chain uses TRBV19 with TRBJ1-2; TRBD1 might be the D (5 bases). V lost 4 bases, J lost 8 bases, and 11 bases lay in between. This CDR3 region has 12 residues. The germline CDR1 and CDR2 sequences are LNHDA and SQIVND (reference sequence). CDR3 residues: CASSTGTGGYTF. Here the CDR3 DNA reads TGTGCCAGTAGTACAGGGACCGGCGGCTACACCTTC.

The chain combines TRBV5-5 with TRBJ2-7; TRBD1 agrees at 7 bases. There are 15 residues in the CDR3. Trimming cost V 4 bases and J 6 bases; bases outside gene matches: 13. Germline V lookup: CDR1 SGHKS, CDR2 YYEKEE (reference sequence). This CDR3 is CASSARTGKAAEQYF. CDR3 in DNA: TGTGCCAGCAGCGCCAGGACAGGCAAAGCTGCCGAGCAGTACTTC. The full variable domain, its missing parts supplied by reference TRBV5-5 and TRBJ2-7, is DAGVTQSPTHLIKTRGQQVTLRCSPISGHKSVSWYQQVLGQGPQFIFQYYEKEERGRGNFPDRFSARQFPNYSSELNVNALLLGDSALYLCASSARTGKAAEQYFGPGTRLTVT.

This chain uses TRBV7-9 with TRBJ2-5; 7 positions match TRBD1. With V trimmed by 5 bases and J by 2 bases, 8 bases remained unmatched. The length of the CDR3 is 15 residues. The germline gives CDR1 SEHNR, CDR2 FQNEAQ (reference sequence). CDR3 bases: TGTGCCAGCAGCCCCCGGGACAGATCTCAAGAGACCCAGTACTTC. This sequence encodes CASSPRDRSQETQYF. The full variable domain, completed using reference TRBV7-9 and TRBJ2-5, is DTGVSQNPRHKITKRGQNVTFRCDPISEHNRLYWYRQTLGQGPEFLTYFQNEAQLEKSRLLSDRFSAERPKGSFSTLEIQRTEQGDSAMYLCASSPRDRSQETQYFGPGTRLLVL.

This chain links TRBV11-2 with TRBJ1-1; D is ambiguous. CDR3 length: 13 amino acids. Germline V gene lookup returns CDR1 SGHAT and CDR2 FQNNGV. Between the trimmed V and J ends, which lost 5 bases and 9 bases, there was a span of 16 bases. As DNA, the CDR3 is TGTGCCAGCAGCCCAAGACGGGAGGACCAAGCTTTCTTT. Its protein is CASSPRREDQAFF.

The chain couples TRBV28 to TRBJ2-7; D not certain. V gave up 8 bases and J gave up 5 bases, with 16 bases separating them. Germline values: CDR1 MDHEN, CDR2 SYDVKM. The length of the CDR3 is 13 residues. The CDR3, as DNA: TGTGCCAGCTCCGGACCACCATCCAACGAGCAGTACTTC. This translates into CASSGPPSNEQYF.

The rearrangement links TRBV9 to TRBJ2-5; TRBD1 might be the D (6 bases). With 3 bases removed from V and 2 bases from J, the gap between germline ends came to 17 bases. The CDR3 has 16 amino acids. Per germline, CDR1 SGDLS and CDR2 YYNGEE. The CDR3 reads CASSDLRGPPQETQYF. CDR3 nucleotides: TGTGCCAGCAGCGACCTCAGGGGACCGCCGCAAGAGACCCAGTACTTC.

This chain uses TRBV9 with TRBJ1-4, with 7 bases fitting TRBD1. Germline V CDR1 and CDR2: SGDLS, YYNGEE. This CDR3 is built from 16 residues. The trim removed 3 bases at V and 0 bases at J, leaving 5 bases unmatched. The CDR3 nucleotides are TGTGCCAGCAGCGGGGGACAGATTGCAACTAATGAAAAACTGTTTTTT. Its protein is CASSGGQIATNEKLFF.

The V call is TRBV6-1, the J call TRBJ2-7, with D unresolved. This CDR3 has 11 residues. Germline values: CDR1 MNHNS, CDR2 SASEGT. Trimming shortened V by 7 bases and J by 3 bases, and 7 bases separated the two germline ends. The DNA for the CDR3 is TGTGCCAGCACACAGCTCTACGAGCAGTACTTC. Its protein product is CASTQLYEQYF.

The genes are TRBV7-7 and TRBJ2-3, with D possibly being TRBD1 or TRBD2 (5 bases each). Trimming shortened V by 1 base and J by 2 bases, and 10 bases separated the two germline ends. CDR1 and CDR2 (germline): SSHAT, FNYEAQ (reference sequence). The CDR3 contains 15 residues. CDR3 nucleotide sequence: TGTGCCAGCAGCTTAGGGGGGTCCTTCACAGATACGCAGTATTTT. This sequence encodes CASSLGGSFTDTQYF.

The chain uses TRBV18 and TRBJ1-1; D is undetermined. The germline gives CDR1 KGHSH, CDR2 LQKENI. This CDR3 is built from 14 residues. V was trimmed by 2 bases and J by 6 bases, leaving 13 bases between them. CDR3 sequence: CASSPVNGSPEAFF. The CDR3 bases are TGTGCCAGCTCACCAGTGAACGGGAGTCCTGAAGCTTTCTTT.

The genes are TRBV7-9 and TRBJ1-1; D remains unclear. The V end lost 5 bases, the J end lost 10 bases, and 14 bases lay between the germline ends. This CDR3 comprises 12 residues. Germline V lookup: CDR1 SEHNR, CDR2 FQNEAQ (reference sequence). CDR3 DNA sequence: TGTGCCAGCAGCAAAAACTCGGCTGGAGCTTTCTTT. Amino acid sequence: CASSKNSAGAFF.

The chain joins TRBV4-2 to TRBJ2-7; 12 positions match TRBD2. With 4 bases clipped from V and 3 bases from J, the junction kept 7 bases outside the gene matches. The CDR3 length is 16 residues. From germline, CDR1 is LGHNA and CDR2 YNFKEQ. Written as DNA, the CDR3 is TGTGCCAGCAGCCCCCCTAGCGGGAGGGAACACTACGAGCAGTACTTC. Translating gives CASSPPSGREHYEQYF.

This clone appeared once. This chain uses TRBV27 with TRBJ1-3, with D possibly being TRBD1 (5 bases). The CDR3 covers 15 residues. CDR1 and CDR2 (germline): MNHEY, SMNVEV (reference sequence). The V and J ends lost 1 base and 0 bases respectively, with 7 bases between them. For the CDR3, the DNA is TGTGCCAGCAGTTTATTTAGGGGCTCTGGAAACACCATATATTTT. It specifies CASSLFRGSGNTIYF.

This chain links TRBV5-4 with TRBJ1-1, with 8 bases matching TRBD1. The CDR3 totals 15 residues. Germline assignment: CDR1 SGHNT and CDR2 YYREEE (reference sequence). V shed 7 bases and J 1 base; nucleotides not matched to a gene: 9. This chain's CDR3 is CASGKGGTGNTEAFF. In DNA, the CDR3 is TGTGCCAGCGGCAAAGGGGGGACAGGGAACACTGAAGCTTTCTTT.

This clone was counted between two and nine times. The chain's CDR3 is CASSHRPNQPQHF. For the CDR3, the DNA is TGTGCCAGTAGTCATCGCCCTAATCAGCCCCAGCATTTT. The V call is TRBV19, the J call TRBJ1-5; no clear D. Trimming pared 5 bases from V and 4 bases from J, leaving 9 bases between. Germline CDR1 and CDR2: LNHDA and SQIVND (reference sequence). This CDR3 contains 13 residues.

V gene TRBV29-1 combines with J gene TRBJ2-7; D is tentatively TRBD1 or TRBD2 (6 bases each). This CDR3 contains 15 residues. Germline loops: CDR1 SQVTM, CDR2 ANQGSEA. V was cut by 7 bases and J by 0 bases, with 19 bases left in between. The CDR3 loop reads CSAGGGRGGSYEQYF. The CDR3 nucleotides are TGCAGCGCCGGAGGGGGGCGGGGAGGCTCCTACGAGCAGTACTTC.

The chain joins TRBV6-6 to TRBJ2-3; a possible D gene is TRBD2 (5 bases). Per the germline V gene, CDR1 is MNHNY and CDR2 is SVGAGI (reference sequence). The CDR3 loop spans 14 amino acids. The V end lost 6 bases, the J end lost 2 bases, and 12 bases lay between the germline ends. The CDR3 nucleotides read TGTGCCAGCAGCCGGACGGACTCCACAGATACGCAGTATTTT. It is translated as CASSRTDSTDTQYF.

The rearrangement uses TRBV4-1 and TRBJ2-2; D might be TRBD1 or TRBD2, each matching 5 bases. CDR1 and CDR2 from the germline V gene are MGHRA and YSYEKL. Trimming cost V 4 bases and J 4 bases, with 13 bases left between them. The CDR3 has 15 amino acids. CDR3 bases: TGCGCCAGCAGCCCCTCGGGGCTGGGCACCGGGGAGCTGTTTTTT. Residues: CASSPSGLGTGELFF.

The chain employs TRBV6-1 and TRBJ1-2, with TRBD1 identical over 8 bases. The CDR3 totals 14 residues. From germline, CDR1 is MNHNS and CDR2 SASEGT. V shed 4 bases and J 4 bases; nucleotides not matched to a gene: 5. The CDR3 sequence: CASSASQGVYGYTF. In DNA form, the CDR3 reads TGTGCCAGCAGTGCATCACAGGGGGTCTATGGCTACACCTTC.

Worth noting for this clone: Other DNA sequences of this sample code for an identical CDR3. This sequence joins TRBV2 and TRBJ1-3, with a possible D match to TRBD1 (5 bases). Trimming shortened V by 4 bases and J by 0 bases, and 13 bases separated the two germline ends. This CDR3 has 16 amino acids. Germline CDR1 SNHLY, CDR2 FYNNEI. CDR3 sequence reads: CASSGQLRGSGNTIYF. Written as DNA, the CDR3 is TGTGCCAGCAGTGGCCAATTAAGGGGCTCTGGAAACACCATATATTTT.

The J gene is TRBJ1-4, the V gene TRBV5-1; the D is unclear. V gave up 0 bases and J gave up 0 bases, with 9 bases separating them. Germline CDR1 and CDR2: SGHRS and YFSETQ. The CDR3 totals 16 residues. The chain's CDR3 is CASSLGRAATNEKLFF. For the CDR3, the DNA is TGCGCCAGCAGCTTGGGGAGAGCTGCAACTAATGAAAAACTGTTTTTT. The full variable domain, its missing parts supplied by reference TRBV5-1 and TRBJ1-4, is KAGVTQTPRYLIKTRGQQVTLSCSPISGHRSVSWYQQTPGQGLQFLFEYFSETQRNKGNFPGRFSGRQFSNSRSEMNVSTLELGDSALYLCASSLGRAATNEKLFFGSGTQLSVL.

The chain is built from TRBV28 and TRBJ2-7, with D hard to call. V was clipped by 10 bases and J by 2 bases, with 15 bases between them. Germline CDR1 reads MDHEN; CDR2 reads SYDVKM. This CDR3 comprises 13 residues. CDR3 bases: TGTGCCATACGCCCGGCACCAACCTACGAGCAGTACTTC. This translates into CAIRPAPTYEQYF. Drawing the rest from reference TRBV28 and TRBJ2-7, the complete variable domain is DVKVTQSSRYLVKRTGEKVFLECVQDMDHENMFWYRQDPGLGLRLIYFSYDVKMKEKGDIPEGYSVSREKKERFSLILESASTNQTSMYLCAIRPAPTYEQYFGPGTRLTVT.

This clone was recorded once. The V call is TRBV2, the J call TRBJ2-1, with no clear D. The CDR3 length is 15 residues. Trimming shortened V by 6 bases and J by 5 bases, and 17 bases separated the two germline ends. Germline V lookup: CDR1 SNHLY, CDR2 FYNNEI. CDR3 nucleotides: TGTGCCAGCAGCGGACGGGCACCTAACAACAATGAGCAGTTCTTC. Its translation is CASSGRAPNNNEQFF.

The CDR3 loop is CASSLRPGQGVPYF. Here the CDR3 DNA reads TGTGCCAGCAGCCTCCGTCCGGGACAGGGGGTACCGTACTTC. This sequence joins TRBV5-4 and TRBJ2-7, with 11 bases aligning to TRBD1. CDR1 and CDR2 (germline): SGHNT, YYREEE (reference sequence). The CDR3 covers 14 residues. V lost 4 bases and J lost 12; bases outside the gene matches: 12.

The chain couples TRBV5-8 to TRBJ1-4, with a tentative D call TRBD1 (5 bases). V was clipped by 0 bases and J by 5 bases, with 11 bases between them. Germline V CDR1 and CDR2: SGHTS, YDEGEE. The CDR3 is 15 residues long. The CDR3 DNA reads as TGTGCCAGCAGCTTGGGAGGGGTCTTGAATGAAAAACTGTTTTTT. Translated, it gives CASSLGGVLNEKLFF. The full variable domain, with the rest looked up from reference TRBV5-8 and TRBJ1-4, is EAGVTQSPTHLIKTRGQQATLRCSPISGHTSVYWYQQALGLGLQFLLWYDEGEERNRGNFPPRFSGRQFPNYSSELNVNALELEDSALYLCASSLGGVLNEKLFFGSGTQLSVL.

This chain connects TRBV30 to TRBJ2-3, with 10 nucleotides matching TRBD2. The germline V gene has CDR1 GTSNPN and CDR2 SVGIG (reference sequence). The CDR3 spans 13 residues. V lost 8 bases and J lost 6; bases outside the gene matches: 8. In nucleotides, the CDR3 is TGTGCCCACTCTAGCGGGAGCCGGGATACGCAGTATTTT. This encodes CAHSSGSRDTQYF.

The chain couples TRBV6-1 to TRBJ2-3; D remains ambiguous. This CDR3 has 16 amino acids. Trimming shortened V by 1 base and J by 0 bases, and 11 bases separated the two germline ends. The germline V gene encodes CDR1 MNHNS and CDR2 SASEGT. The CDR3 is CASSEVKNSSTDTQYF. The CDR3 nucleotides read TGTGCCAGCAGTGAAGTAAAGAACTCGAGCACAGATACGCAGTATTTT.

J is TRBJ1-4 and V is TRBV5-1, with a possible D match to TRBD1 (5 bases). This CDR3 spans 17 amino acids. The V gene lost 4 bases and the J gene lost 0 bases, with 16 bases spanning the gap. CDR1 is SGHRS and CDR2 is YFSETQ in the germline V gene. The CDR3 loop is CASSVSVKGSTNEKLFF. In DNA form, the CDR3 reads TGCGCCAGCAGCGTGTCCGTGAAGGGGTCAACTAATGAAAAACTGTTTTTT.